The T cell receptor beta chain described here comes from a study of CD4+ T cells in melanoma (dated by TCRdb to 2022 to 2024). Context from the whole study: The study examined neoantigen-specific CD4+ T cells in human melanoma.

Library creation used the immunoSEQ multiplex PCR assay. TCRdb stores this immuneACCESS table with in-frame sequences only. Part of the clones is absent; in the studies checked, under half of the shortfall reflects unresolved V genes, and no reason is known for the rest. This sample lists some 150,000 clones; 85% to 95% were detected once. The top ten constitute roughly 1.4% of the sample. V was cut back by 3 bases and J by 1 base, leaving a gap of 18 bases between them. CDR3 length: 17 amino acids, cysteine to phenylalanine. The DNA shown is the 51-base CDR3, in frame from base 1. Per the germline V gene (reference sequence), LNHDA is the CDR1 and SQIVND is the CDR2. The investigation overall reported the following: According to the report, neoantigen-specific CD4+ T cells in melanoma displayed diverse differentiation states. The report described a correlation between neoantigen-specific CD4+ T cells and the function of CD8+ T cells, macrophages and B cells.

A remark on this clone: Its cognate antigen has yet to be identified. No per-base quality is available; no much larger clone lies one base away.

The donors were people with melanoma. The rearrangement combines TRBV19 with TRBJ1-1; the D gene is perhaps TRBD1, on 6 matching bases. The receptor was derived from a human donor with melanoma. The nucleotides are TGTGCCAGTAGTATGGGGCGGGGGGCTAAACAGAACACTGAAGCTTTCTTT. It is translated as CASSMGRGAKQNTEAFF.